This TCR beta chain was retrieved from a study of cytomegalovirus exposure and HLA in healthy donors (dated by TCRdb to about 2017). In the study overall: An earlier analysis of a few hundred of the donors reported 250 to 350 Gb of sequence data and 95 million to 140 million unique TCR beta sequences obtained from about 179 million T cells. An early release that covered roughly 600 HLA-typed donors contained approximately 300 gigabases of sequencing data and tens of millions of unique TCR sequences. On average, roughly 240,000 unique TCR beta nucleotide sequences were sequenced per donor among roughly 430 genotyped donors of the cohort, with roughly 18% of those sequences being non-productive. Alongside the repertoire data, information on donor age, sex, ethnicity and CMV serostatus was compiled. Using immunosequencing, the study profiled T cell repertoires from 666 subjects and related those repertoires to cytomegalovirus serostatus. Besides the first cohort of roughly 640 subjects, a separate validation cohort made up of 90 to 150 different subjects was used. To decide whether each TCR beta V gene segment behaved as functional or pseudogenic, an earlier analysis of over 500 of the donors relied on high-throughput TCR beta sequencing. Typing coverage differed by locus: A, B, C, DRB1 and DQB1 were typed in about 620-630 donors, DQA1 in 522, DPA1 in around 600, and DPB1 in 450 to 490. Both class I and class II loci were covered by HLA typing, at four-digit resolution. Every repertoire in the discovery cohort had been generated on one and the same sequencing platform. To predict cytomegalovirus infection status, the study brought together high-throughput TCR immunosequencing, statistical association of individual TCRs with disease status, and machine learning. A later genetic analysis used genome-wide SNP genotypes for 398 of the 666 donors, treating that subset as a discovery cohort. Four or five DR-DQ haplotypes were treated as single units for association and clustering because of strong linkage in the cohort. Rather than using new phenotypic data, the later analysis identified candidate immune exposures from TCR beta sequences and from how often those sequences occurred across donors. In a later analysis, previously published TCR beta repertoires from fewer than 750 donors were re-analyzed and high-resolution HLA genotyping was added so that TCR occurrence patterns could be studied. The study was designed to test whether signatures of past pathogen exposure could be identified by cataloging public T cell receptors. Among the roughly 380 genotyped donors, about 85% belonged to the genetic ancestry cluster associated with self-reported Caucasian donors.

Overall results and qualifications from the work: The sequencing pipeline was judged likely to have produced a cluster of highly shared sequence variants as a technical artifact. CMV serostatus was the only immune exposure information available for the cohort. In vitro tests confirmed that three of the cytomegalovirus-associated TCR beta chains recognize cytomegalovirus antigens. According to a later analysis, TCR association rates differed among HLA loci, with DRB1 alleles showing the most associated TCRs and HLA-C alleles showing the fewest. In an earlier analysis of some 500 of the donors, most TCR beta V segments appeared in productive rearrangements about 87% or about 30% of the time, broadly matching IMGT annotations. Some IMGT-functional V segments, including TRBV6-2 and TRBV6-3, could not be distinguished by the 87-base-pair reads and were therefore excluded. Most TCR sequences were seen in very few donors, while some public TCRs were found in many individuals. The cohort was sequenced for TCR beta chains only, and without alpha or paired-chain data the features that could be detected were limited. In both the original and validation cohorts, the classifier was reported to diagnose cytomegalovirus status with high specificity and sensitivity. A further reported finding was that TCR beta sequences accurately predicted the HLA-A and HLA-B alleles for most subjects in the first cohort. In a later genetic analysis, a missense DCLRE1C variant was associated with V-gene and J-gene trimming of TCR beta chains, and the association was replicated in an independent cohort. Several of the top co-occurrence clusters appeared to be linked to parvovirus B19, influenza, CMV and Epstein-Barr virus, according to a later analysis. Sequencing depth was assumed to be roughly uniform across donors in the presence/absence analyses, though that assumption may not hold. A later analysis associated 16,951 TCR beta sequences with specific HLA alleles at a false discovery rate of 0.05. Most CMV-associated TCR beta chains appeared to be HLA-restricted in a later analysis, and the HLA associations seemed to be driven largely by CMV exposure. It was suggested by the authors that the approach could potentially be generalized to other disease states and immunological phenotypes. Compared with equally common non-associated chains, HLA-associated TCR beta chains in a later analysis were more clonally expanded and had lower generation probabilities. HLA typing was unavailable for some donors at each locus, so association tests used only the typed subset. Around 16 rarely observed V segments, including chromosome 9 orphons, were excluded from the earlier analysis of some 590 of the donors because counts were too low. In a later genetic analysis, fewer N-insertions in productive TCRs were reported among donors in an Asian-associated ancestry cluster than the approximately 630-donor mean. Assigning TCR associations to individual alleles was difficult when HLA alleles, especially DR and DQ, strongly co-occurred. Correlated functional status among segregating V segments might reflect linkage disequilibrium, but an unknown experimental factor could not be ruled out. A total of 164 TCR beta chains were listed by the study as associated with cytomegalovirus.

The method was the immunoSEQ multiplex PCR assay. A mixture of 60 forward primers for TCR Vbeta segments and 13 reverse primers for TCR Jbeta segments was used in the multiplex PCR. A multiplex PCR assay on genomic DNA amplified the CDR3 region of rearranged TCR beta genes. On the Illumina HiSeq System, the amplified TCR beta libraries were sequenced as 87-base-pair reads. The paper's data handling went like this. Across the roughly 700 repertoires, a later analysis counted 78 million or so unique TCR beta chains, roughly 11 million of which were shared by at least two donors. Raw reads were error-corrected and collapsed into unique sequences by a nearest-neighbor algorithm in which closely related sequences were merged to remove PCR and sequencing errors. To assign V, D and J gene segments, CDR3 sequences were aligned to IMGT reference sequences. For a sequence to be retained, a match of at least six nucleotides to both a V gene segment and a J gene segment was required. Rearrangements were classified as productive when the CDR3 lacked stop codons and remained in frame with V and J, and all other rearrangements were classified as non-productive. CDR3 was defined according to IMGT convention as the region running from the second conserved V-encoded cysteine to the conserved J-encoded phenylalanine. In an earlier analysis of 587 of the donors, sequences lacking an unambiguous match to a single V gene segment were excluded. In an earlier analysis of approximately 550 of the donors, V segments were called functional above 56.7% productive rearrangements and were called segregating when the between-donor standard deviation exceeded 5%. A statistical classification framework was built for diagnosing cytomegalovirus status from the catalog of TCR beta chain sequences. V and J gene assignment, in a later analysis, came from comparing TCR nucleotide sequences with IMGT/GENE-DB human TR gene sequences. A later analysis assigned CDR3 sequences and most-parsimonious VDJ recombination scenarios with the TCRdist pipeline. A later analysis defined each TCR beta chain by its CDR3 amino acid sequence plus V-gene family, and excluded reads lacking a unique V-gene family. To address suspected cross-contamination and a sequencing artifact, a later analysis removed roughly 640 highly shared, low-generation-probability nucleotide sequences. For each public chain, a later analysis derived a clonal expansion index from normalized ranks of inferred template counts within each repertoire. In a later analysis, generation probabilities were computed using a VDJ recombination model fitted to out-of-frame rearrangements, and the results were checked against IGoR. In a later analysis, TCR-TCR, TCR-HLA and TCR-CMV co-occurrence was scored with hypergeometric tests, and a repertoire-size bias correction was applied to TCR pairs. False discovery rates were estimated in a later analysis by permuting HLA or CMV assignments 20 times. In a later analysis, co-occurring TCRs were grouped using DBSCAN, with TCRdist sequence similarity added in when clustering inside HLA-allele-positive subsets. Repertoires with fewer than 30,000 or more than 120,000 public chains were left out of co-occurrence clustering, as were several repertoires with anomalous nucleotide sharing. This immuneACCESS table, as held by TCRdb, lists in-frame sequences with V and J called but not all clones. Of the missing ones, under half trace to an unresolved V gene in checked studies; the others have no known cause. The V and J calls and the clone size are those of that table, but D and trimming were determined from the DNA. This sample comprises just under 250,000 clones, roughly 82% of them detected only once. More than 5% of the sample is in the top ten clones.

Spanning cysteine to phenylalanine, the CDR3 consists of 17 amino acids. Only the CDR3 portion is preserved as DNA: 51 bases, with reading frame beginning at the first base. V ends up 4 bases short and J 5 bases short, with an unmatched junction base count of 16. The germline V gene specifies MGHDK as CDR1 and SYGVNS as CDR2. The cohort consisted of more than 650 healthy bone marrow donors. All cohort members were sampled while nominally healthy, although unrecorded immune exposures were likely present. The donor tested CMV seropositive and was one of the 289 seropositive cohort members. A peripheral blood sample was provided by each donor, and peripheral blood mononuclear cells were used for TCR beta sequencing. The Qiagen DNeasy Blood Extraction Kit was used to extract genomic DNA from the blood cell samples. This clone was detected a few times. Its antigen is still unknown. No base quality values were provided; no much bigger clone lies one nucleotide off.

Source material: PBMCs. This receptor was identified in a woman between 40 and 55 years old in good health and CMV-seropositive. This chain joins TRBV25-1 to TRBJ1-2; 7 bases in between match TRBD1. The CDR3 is CASSANRGGGYRYGYTF. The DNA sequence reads TGTGCCAGCAGTGCTAACAGGGGTGGGGGGTATAGGTATGGCTACACCTTC.